One and the same sample provided the 8 T cell receptor beta chains below, sequenced in a study of blood T cells in healthy people across ages. The second PCR ran about 6 to 12 cycles with a sample-barcoded 5' primer and J-beta primers. TCRdb reprocessed the 5' RACE reads with MiXCR, giving one entry per CDR3 protein. Of roughly 1,500,000 distinct CDR3 sequences detected, 42% appear once; the ten largest clones hold approximately 7.9%. Specimen: blood. Receptor source: a woman between 18 and 30 years old in good health.

The chain is built from TRBV14 and TRBJ1-2; 8 bases are a match to TRBD1. The CDR3 runs 18 residues. The V and J ends lost 5 bases and 0 bases, in that order; junction bases with no gene match: 14. Germline lookup yields CDR1 SGHDN and CDR2 FVKESK. This CDR3 reads CASSADEDRVLANYGYTF. The CDR3 DNA is TGTGCCAGCAGCGCCGACGAGGACAGGGTCCTAGCTAACTATGGCTACACCTTC.

This rearrangement joins TRBV6-1 to TRBJ2-5; D remains ambiguous. V lost 1 base, J lost 10 bases, and 7 bases lay in between. Germline V gene lookup returns CDR1 MNHNS and CDR2 SASEGT. This CDR3 comprises 11 residues. The CDR3 DNA reads TGTGCCAGCAGTGAAGTCGGCAGCCAGTACTTC. Translated, it gives CASSEVGSQYF.

J is TRBJ2-7 and V is TRBV9; D is unclear. Trimming removed 3 bases at V and 7 bases at J, with 14 bases between. The CDR3 totals 13 residues. CDR1 SGDLS and CDR2 YYNGEE come from the germline V gene. In nucleotides, the CDR3 is TGTGCCAGCAGCGCCACGACTCACGATGAGCAGTACTTC. Amino acids: CASSATTHDEQYF.

This clonotype was observed a single time. This chain links TRBV20-1 with TRBJ2-3; tentative D call: TRBD2 (7 bases). The germline gives CDR1 DFQATT, CDR2 SNEGSKA (reference sequence). The V end was cut by 6 bases, the J end by 7 bases, with 23 bases between. The CDR3 covers 15 residues. CDR3 in amino acids: CSATNAGEGTHTQYF. The CDR3 DNA follows: TGCAGTGCCACCAACGCGGGAGAAGGGACACATACGCAGTATTTT.

Written as DNA, the CDR3 is TGTGCCAGCACTGGGGTACTTGGGGAGCTGTTTTTT. Translated: CASTGVLGELFF. The chain joins TRBV2 to TRBJ2-2; D gene uncertain. This CDR3 comprises 12 residues. Germline lookup yields CDR1 SNHLY and CDR2 FYNNEI. The V gene lost 7 bases and the J gene lost 8 bases, with 11 bases spanning the gap.

V is TRBV11-2 and J is TRBJ1-4, with a tentative D call TRBD1 (5 bases). The CDR3 is 13 amino acids. V lost 6 bases to trimming and J lost 8 bases, with 13 bases between them. Looked up from germline, CDR1 is SGHAT and CDR2 is FQNNGV. The CDR3 spells CASRGGGEEKLFF. For the CDR3, the DNA is TGTGCCAGCAGGGGAGGAGGGGAAGAAAAACTGTTTTTT.

This clonotype occurred a few times. This chain uses TRBV10-1 with TRBJ2-3; maybe TRBD2 (6 bases). CDR1 WNHNN and CDR2 SYGVQD come from the germline V gene (reference sequence). V was pared by 4 bases and J by 2 bases, with 10 bases between. This CDR3 comprises 14 residues. CDR3 bases: TGCGCCAGCAGTGGCGGGGATCACACAGATACGCAGTATTTT. As protein: CASSGGDHTDTQYF.

This sequence joins TRBV7-2 and TRBJ2-7, with TRBD1 as a possible D gene (5 bases). The DNA end lines up better with TRBJ2-5; the J call may be wrong. CDR1 is SGHTA and CDR2 is FQGNSA in the germline V gene. This CDR3 has 14 amino acids. For the CDR3, the DNA is TGTGCCAGCAGCTTAGCCCAGGGATTTGGGACCCAGTACTTC. Its protein product is CASSLAQGFGTQYF.